One sample yielded the 10 T cell receptor beta chains listed below, sequenced in a study of blood T cell repertoires in COVID-19. The assay was immunoSEQ multiplex PCR, and TCRdb's table has in-frame clones only and misses some. The sample lists 200,000 to 250,000 clones, 70% to 90% seen once, with 5.5% to 7.5% in the top ten. Material: peripheral blood. These receptors were obtained from a woman aged 70-85 years with active or convalescent COVID-19.

The chain carries TRBV18 and TRBJ2-1, with D possibly matching TRBD1 (5 bases). Looked up from germline, CDR1 is KGHSH and CDR2 is LQKENI. Trimming removed 5 bases at V and 7 bases at J, with 15 bases between. The CDR3 has 14 residues. This chain's CDR3 is CASSAQGSRNEQFF. Written as DNA, the CDR3 is TGTGCCAGCTCAGCGCAGGGTTCTCGGAATGAGCAGTTCTTC. The full variable domain, with the rest looked up from reference TRBV18 and TRBJ2-1, is NAGVMQNPRHLVRRRGQEARLRCSPMKGHSHVYWYRQLPEEGLKFMVYLQKENIIDESGMPKERFSAEFPKEGPSILRIQQVVRGDSAAYFCASSAQGSRNEQFFGPGTRLTVL.

A word on this clone: This same CDR3 is encoded by further DNA sequences in the sample. This chain connects TRBV5-1 to TRBJ1-2, with 9 bases lining up with TRBD1. The CDR3 runs 14 residues. Trimming removed 3 bases from V and 2 bases from J; junction bases left unmatched: 2. Germline CDR1 SGHRS, CDR2 YFSETQ. The CDR3 DNA reads as TGCGCCAGCAGCTCCGGACAGGGGAACTATGGCTACACCTTC. It yields the protein CASSSGQGNYGYTF.

V usage is TRBV2 and J usage is TRBJ2-7; 7 bases match TRBD1. From germline, CDR1 is SNHLY and CDR2 FYNNEI. Trimming cost V 8 bases and J 1 base; bases outside gene matches: 2. The CDR3 contains 12 residues. The CDR3 DNA is TGTGCCAGCGGGGACAGTTCCTACGAGCAGTACTTC. Protein sequence: CASGDSSYEQYF.

This chain uses TRBV7-9 with TRBJ1-1; D may be TRBD1 (5 bases). CDR3 size: 12 residues. CDR1 and CDR2 (germline): SEHNR, FQNEAQ (reference sequence). Trimming took 6 bases from V and 4 from J, leaving 9 bases between them. The CDR3: CASSRGGTEAFF. The CDR3, as DNA: TGTGCCAGCAGTCGGGGGGGCACTGAAGCTTTCTTT.

J is TRBJ1-5 and V is TRBV15, with 8 bases fitting TRBD1. J was trimmed by 7 bases and V by 4 bases; bases with no gene match: 12. The CDR3 totals 16 residues. CDR1 is LNHNV, CDR2 YYDKDF, per germline (reference sequence). CDR3 sequence (DNA): TGTGCCACCAGCACACCCAGAACAGGGGGAGGACAGCCCCAGCATTTT. This codes for CATSTPRTGGGQPQHF.

The chain has TRBV7-2 and TRBJ2-7; 7 nucleotides match TRBD2. Germline CDR1 and CDR2: SGHTA and FQGNSA. The CDR3 has 14 amino acids. The V segment lost 4 bases and the J segment 0 bases; nucleotides outside the gene matches: 3. CDR3 loop: CASSSGGTSYEQYF. DNA of the CDR3: TGTGCCAGCAGCTCGGGGGGAACCTCCTACGAGCAGTACTTC. The complete variable domain, with remaining parts taken from reference TRBV7-2 and TRBJ2-7, reads GAGVSQSPSNKVTEKGKDVELRCDPISGHTALYWYRQSLGQGLEFLIYFQGNSAPDKSGLPSDRFSAERTGGSVSTLTIQRTQQEDSAVYLCASSSGGTSYEQYFGPGTRLTVT.

This chain joins TRBV7-2 and TRBJ1-1; D perhaps matches TRBD1 (6 bases). The V end lost 0 bases, the J end lost 5 bases, and 13 bases lay between the germline ends. This CDR3 region has 15 residues. Germline CDR1 SGHTA, CDR2 FQGNSA. CDR3 sequence (DNA): TGTGCCAGCAGCTTAGCGTGGGGGCATGGGACTGAAGCTTTCTTT. It translates to CASSLAWGHGTEAFF.

The chain employs TRBV6-5 and TRBJ1-4; 9 bases are a match to TRBD1. The V segment lost 6 bases and the J segment 5 bases; nucleotides outside the gene matches: 7. The CDR3 contains 15 residues. Germline CDR1 is MNHEY and CDR2 is SVGAGI. Here the CDR3 reads CASSRGQGRNEKLFF. DNA for the CDR3: TGTGCCAGCAGCCGCGGACAGGGGAGGAATGAAAAACTGTTTTTT.

The gene calls are TRBV7-3 and TRBJ2-3; 9 bases map to TRBD2. This CDR3 spans 16 amino acids. V lost 0 bases to trimming and J lost 3 bases; unmatched junction nucleotides: 4. The germline CDR1 and CDR2 sequences are SGHTA and FQGTGA. CDR3 DNA sequence: TGTGCCAGCAGCTTAACCCCGGGACTAGCTACAGATACGCAGTATTTT. Its translation: CASSLTPGLATDTQYF. The full variable domain, completed using reference TRBV7-3 and TRBJ2-3, is GAGVSQTPSNKVTEKGKYVELRCDPISGHTALYWYRQSLGQGPEFLIYFQGTGAADDSGLPNDRFFAVRPEGSVSTLKIQRTERGDSAVYLCASSLTPGLATDTQYFGPGTRLTVL.

This clone is a singleton in its sample. V and J are TRBV5-4 and TRBJ2-3, with 9 bases fitting TRBD2. The CDR3 length is 16 residues. Germline V gene data show CDR1 as SGHNT and CDR2 as YYREEE (reference sequence). After removal of 3 bases from V and 2 bases from J, the junction contained 7 bases not matched to a gene. CDR3: CASSSGAGGNTDTQYF. CDR3 nucleotides: TGTGCCAGCAGCTCAGGGGCGGGGGGGAACACAGATACGCAGTATTTT.